This TCR beta chain was captured in a study of cytomegalovirus exposure and HLA in healthy donors. This clone has only one observation. The antigen remains unidentified. 13 Jbeta primers and 60 Vbeta primers were used for the PCR. Clones were sequenced by immunoSEQ multiplex PCR, and TCRdb holds only the in-frame ones, with some missing. This table has 50,000 or so clones, around 70% appearing once. Study-wide points: Among TCR beta chains of equal frequency, HLA-associated ones were more clonally expanded in a later analysis.

The CDR3 consists of 18 residues. Germline CDR1 is MNHNS and CDR2 is SASEGT. Germline trimming cut 6 bases from V and 7 bases from J; bases unmatched to any gene: 19. The chain joins TRBV6-1 to TRBJ1-1, with TRBD1 matching 11 bases. The sequence derives from a woman aged 50 to 65 in good health and CMV-seronegative. Sequencing was carried out using PBMCs. The CDR3 DNA follows: TGTGCCAGCAGGGAATTCGGACAGGGGGCGCTTGGGCAAAGTGAAGCTTTCTTT. Residues: CASREFGQGALGQSEAFF.